One and the same sample provided the 25 T cell receptor beta chains below, sequenced in a study of CD8+ T cells in alopecia areata. Sequencing used cDNA as its template, made by extracting RNA and reverse transcribing it. TCRdb's copy holds only in-frame clones and misses some; the assay was immunoSEQ multiplex PCR. The repertoire holds around 99,000 clones, with about four fifths as singletons. Sample treatment: oral pan-JAK inhibitor, 5-10 mg twice daily. The sequenced sample was CD8+ T cells sorted from blood, obtained at week 24, from a patient treated with tofacitinib. Source of these receptors: a human donor with alopecia areata.

The chain recombines TRBV7-3 with TRBJ1-1, with D unclear. The CDR3 is 13 residues long. Trimming took 4 bases from V and 5 from J, leaving 11 bases between them. The V gene's germline CDR1 is SGHTA and CDR2 FQGTGA. The CDR3 coding sequence is TGTGCCAGCAGCTCCGATTGGGGAACTGAAGCTTTCTTT. Translation gives CASSSDWGTEAFF.

The CDR3 loop reads CSVDGVGDEQYF. CDR3 DNA sequence: TGCAGCGTTGACGGGGTTGGTGACGAGCAGTACTTC. This chain uses TRBV29-1 with TRBJ2-7, with TRBD2 as a possible D gene (5 bases). Germline values: CDR1 SQVTM, CDR2 ANQGSEA. The CDR3 has 12 amino acids. V dropped 3 bases and J dropped 5 bases, with 11 bases sitting between them.

V gene TRBV19 combines with J gene TRBJ2-6; D not certain. The CDR3 has 17 residues. Looked up from germline, CDR1 is LNHDA and CDR2 is SQIVND (reference sequence). Trimming pared 5 bases from V and 0 bases from J, leaving 14 bases between. The CDR3: CASSSRSAYSGANVLTF. CDR3 bases: TGTGCCAGTAGTTCTCGATCAGCGTACTCTGGGGCCAACGTCCTGACTTTC.

The chain employs TRBV6-5 and TRBJ1-1, with D hard to call. The CDR3 has 16 residues. The V and J ends lost 0 bases and 1 base respectively, with 12 bases between them. The germline V gene has CDR1 MNHEY and CDR2 SVGAGI. In DNA, the CDR3 is TGTGCCAGCAGTTACTCGACGCTATTTGGGAACACTGAAGCTTTCTTT. The encoded protein is CASSYSTLFGNTEAFF.

This clone has a single count. The gene calls are TRBV19 and TRBJ1-1; 9 positions match TRBD1. The ends lost 5 bases at V and 0 bases at J; junction bases unmatched: 10. The germline V gene encodes CDR1 LNHDA and CDR2 SQIVND (reference sequence). The CDR3 is made up of 17 amino acids. The CDR3 DNA reads as TGTGCCAGTAGTGACTGGGACAGGGAGCCCATGAACACTGAAGCTTTCTTT. It specifies CASSDWDREPMNTEAFF.

V and J are TRBV5-1 and TRBJ2-3, with D hard to call. Germline CDR1 is SGHRS and CDR2 is YFSETQ. V gave up 0 bases and J gave up 0 bases, with 2 bases separating them. The CDR3 has 13 residues. CDR3 sequence reads: CASSLGSTDTQYF. For the CDR3, the DNA is TGCGCCAGCAGCTTGGGTAGCACAGATACGCAGTATTTT.

The chain carries TRBV27 and TRBJ2-1; D remains ambiguous. The CDR3 contains 13 residues. V dropped 3 bases and J dropped 5 bases, with 8 bases sitting between them. Germline V gene lookup returns CDR1 MNHEY and CDR2 SMNVEV (reference sequence). CDR3 nucleotide sequence: TGTGCCAGCAGTTTTGCAGCGAACAATGAGCAGTTCTTC. Residues: CASSFAANNEQFF.

V gene TRBV28 combines with J gene TRBJ2-3, with TRBD1 matching over 10 bases. V trimming: 1 base; J trimming: 3 bases; junction bases outside the gene matches: 7. Germline values: CDR1 MDHEN, CDR2 SYDVKM. CDR3 length: 17 residues. The CDR3 here is CASSLFRQGAQTDTQYF. CDR3 sequence (DNA): TGTGCCAGCAGTTTATTCCGACAGGGGGCGCAGACAGATACGCAGTATTTT. The full variable domain, in which reference TRBV28 and TRBJ2-3 provide the parts outside the CDR3, is DVKVTQSSRYLVKRTGEKVFLECVQDMDHENMFWYRQDPGLGLRLIYFSYDVKMKEKGDIPEGYSVSREKKERFSLILESASTNQTSMYLCASSLFRQGAQTDTQYFGPGTRLTVL.

V gene TRBV6-5 combines with J gene TRBJ1-1; no clear D. Trimming removed 0 bases at V and 0 bases at J, with 8 bases between. Germline V gives CDR1 MNHEY, CDR2 SVGAGI. The CDR3 length is 15 residues. CDR3 coding DNA: TGTGCCAGCAGTTACTCGAGGATTTTGAACACTGAAGCTTTCTTT. Its translation is CASSYSRILNTEAFF.

The chain uses TRBV5-1 and TRBJ2-7, with TRBD1 identical over 10 bases. The CDR3 spans 15 residues. V gave up 4 bases and J gave up 3 bases; unmatched junction bases: 7. Germline CDR1 and CDR2: SGHRS and YFSETQ. CDR3 residues: CASSHPGQGYYEQYF. The CDR3, as DNA: TGCGCCAGCAGCCACCCGGGACAGGGGTACTACGAGCAGTACTTC.

The chain has TRBV2 and TRBJ2-3, with TRBD1 matching 11 bases. Trimming removed 11 bases from V and 5 bases from J; junction bases left unmatched: 6. The CDR3 length is 13 residues. Looked up from germline, CDR1 is SNHLY and CDR2 is FYNNEI. CDR3 residues: CAGGTGGIDTQYF. The CDR3 DNA reads TGTGCCGGCGGGACAGGGGGTATAGATACGCAGTATTTT.

This clone was recorded a few times. The rearrangement links TRBV27 to TRBJ2-2; D is unresolved. With 3 bases removed from V and 1 base from J, the gap between germline ends came to 6 bases. Germline loops: CDR1 MNHEY, CDR2 SMNVEV (reference sequence). The CDR3 length is 14 residues. The CDR3 is CASSFVENTGELFF. CDR3 nucleotide sequence: TGTGCCAGCAGTTTTGTAGAGAACACCGGGGAGCTGTTTTTT.

The chain has TRBV4-2 and TRBJ2-7, with TRBD1 as a possible D gene (7 bases). Trimming took 3 bases from V and 5 from J, leaving 17 bases between them. Per germline, CDR1 LGHNA and CDR2 YNFKEQ. The CDR3 extends over 15 amino acids. CDR3 sequence: CASSQEGAKHDEQYF. CDR3 coding DNA: TGTGCCAGCAGCCAGGAGGGGGCGAAGCACGACGAGCAGTACTTC.

The gene calls are TRBV2 and TRBJ1-4; 12 nucleotides match TRBD1. This CDR3 comprises 15 residues. The J segment lost 4 bases and the V segment lost 7 bases, leaving 4 bases of the junction unmatched. Germline V gives CDR1 SNHLY, CDR2 FYNNEI. As DNA, the CDR3 is TGTGCCAGCATGGGACAGGGGGCGATTAATGAAAAACTGTTTTTT. Residues: CASMGQGAINEKLFF.

This rearrangement joins TRBV5-1 to TRBJ2-7, with a weak D call TRBD1 (5 bases). Looked up from germline, CDR1 is SGHRS and CDR2 is YFSETQ. This CDR3 spans 13 amino acids. V lost 0 bases, J lost 4 bases, and 8 bases lay in between. The CDR3 coding sequence is TGCGCCAGCAGCTTGGGGTACAGGTACGAGCAGTACTTC. Its protein product is CASSLGYRYEQYF.

CDR3 bases: TGTGCCTGGAGTCCGTTGCCGGGGGCCGGGGTTGTGGAGCAGTACTTC. Protein sequence: CAWSPLPGAGVVEQYF. The gene calls are TRBV30 and TRBJ2-7, with D perhaps matching TRBD1 or TRBD2 (6 bases each). The CDR3 loop spans 16 amino acids. Trimming cost V 2 bases and J 7 bases, with 24 bases left between them. CDR1 and CDR2 (germline): GTSNPN, SVGIG (reference sequence).

The chain employs TRBV4-1 and TRBJ1-6; TRBD1 is a possible D gene (5 bases). The germline V and J ends were trimmed by 1 base and 10 bases, with 11 bases remaining between them. The CDR3 spans 14 residues. Germline values: CDR1 MGHRA, CDR2 YSYEKL. This CDR3 reads CASSQGGVGSPLHF. The DNA for the CDR3 is TGCGCCAGCAGCCAAGGGGGGGTCGGATCACCCCTCCACTTT.

This chain joins TRBV5-6 and TRBJ1-5, with D possibly being TRBD1 (5 bases). Between the trimmed V and J ends, which lost 4 bases and 3 bases, there was a span of 14 bases. This CDR3 contains 15 residues. Germline assignment: CDR1 SGHDT and CDR2 YYEEEE. The CDR3 DNA sequence: TGTGCCAGCAGCGAGACGGGACGAATCAATCAGCCCCAGCATTTT. It encodes CASSETGRINQPQHF.

The chain is built from TRBV7-9 and TRBJ2-7; possibly TRBD1 or TRBD2 for D (5 bases each). V was pared by 5 bases and J by 1 base, with 12 bases between. The length of the CDR3 is 14 residues. CDR1 is SEHNR and CDR2 is FQNEAQ in the germline V gene (reference sequence). The DNA for the CDR3 is TGTGCCAGCAGCCCGGGGCACGGTTCCTACGAGCAGTACTTC. The encoded protein is CASSPGHGSYEQYF.

In its sample, this clone was seen a few times. This chain connects TRBV29-1 to TRBJ2-6; D possibly corresponds to TRBD2 (5 bases). Germline CDR1 reads SQVTM; CDR2 reads ANQGSEA. The ends were cut back, 3 bases at V and 0 bases at J, with 9 bases in the middle. This CDR3 region has 15 residues. In DNA, the CDR3 is TGCAGCGTTGAGGACTGGTCCTCTGGGGCCAACGTCCTGACTTTC. Encoded protein: CSVEDWSSGANVLTF.

Concerning this clone: The same CDR3 arises from other DNA sequences in this sample as well. This chain connects TRBV5-1 to TRBJ2-7; perhaps TRBD1 as D (5 bases). Trimming pared 0 bases from V and 2 bases from J, leaving 9 bases between. This CDR3 has 14 amino acids. Germline V CDR1 and CDR2: SGHRS, YFSETQ. The CDR3 reads CASSLGQGAYEQYF. The CDR3 nucleotides read TGCGCCAGCAGCTTGGGGCAGGGTGCCTACGAGCAGTACTTC.

The CDR3 DNA reads TGTGCCAGCAGCCGTTCAGGGATGGGAGAGACCCAGTACTTC. This translates into CASSRSGMGETQYF. This chain links TRBV14 with TRBJ2-5, with D maybe TRBD1 (5 bases). Looked up from germline, CDR1 is SGHDN and CDR2 is FVKESK. CDR3 length equals 14 residues. With 4 bases removed from V and 4 bases from J, the gap between germline ends came to 13 bases.

The J gene is TRBJ1-2, the V gene TRBV27, with a tentative D call TRBD1 (5 bases). Deletions cut 4 bases from V and 5 bases from J, with 14 bases between. Germline V lookup: CDR1 MNHEY, CDR2 SMNVEV (reference sequence). The CDR3 covers 14 residues. Written as DNA, the CDR3 is TGTGCCAGCAGTTCCTCCGGGACGCTTTATGGCTACACCTTC. Amino acid sequence: CASSSSGTLYGYTF.

V is TRBV25-1 and J is TRBJ2-1; 14 bases align to TRBD2. The germline gives CDR1 MGHDK, CDR2 SYGVNS. The CDR3 consists of 14 residues. J gave up 8 bases and V 8 bases, and 5 bases lay outside the gene matches. CDR3 coding DNA: TGTGCCAGCTTGACTAGCGGGGGGGCGTATGAGCAGTTCTTC. Translation gives CASLTSGGAYEQFF.

This clone was seen once. The rearrangement uses TRBV7-8 and TRBJ2-3; possibly TRBD2 for D (5 bases). The CDR3 spans 14 residues. The V and J ends lost 2 bases and 2 bases respectively, with 8 bases between them. Germline values: CDR1 SGHVS, CDR2 FQNEAQ. The CDR3 loop reads CASSLKEDTDTQYF. As DNA, the CDR3 is TGTGCCAGCAGCTTAAAGGAGGACACAGATACGCAGTATTTT.